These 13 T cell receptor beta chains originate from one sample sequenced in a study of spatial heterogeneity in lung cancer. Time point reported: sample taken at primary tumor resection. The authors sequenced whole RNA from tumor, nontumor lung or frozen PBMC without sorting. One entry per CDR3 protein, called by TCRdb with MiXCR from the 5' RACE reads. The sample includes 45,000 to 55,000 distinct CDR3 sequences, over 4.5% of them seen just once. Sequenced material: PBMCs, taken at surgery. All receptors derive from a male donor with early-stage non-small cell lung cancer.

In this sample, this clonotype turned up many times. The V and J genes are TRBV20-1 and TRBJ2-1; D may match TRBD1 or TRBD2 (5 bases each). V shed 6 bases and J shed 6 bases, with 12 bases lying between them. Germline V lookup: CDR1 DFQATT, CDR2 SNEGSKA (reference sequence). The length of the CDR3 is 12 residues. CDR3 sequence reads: CSAKGRTNEQFF. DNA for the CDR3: TGCAGTGCAAAGGGACGGACCAATGAGCAGTTCTTC.

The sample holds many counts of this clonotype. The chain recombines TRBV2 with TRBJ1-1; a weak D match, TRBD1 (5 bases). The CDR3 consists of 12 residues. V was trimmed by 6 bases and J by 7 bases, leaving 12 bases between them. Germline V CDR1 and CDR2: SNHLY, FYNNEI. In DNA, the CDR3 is TGTGCCAGCAGGAAATTGGGGGGTGAAGCTTTCTTT. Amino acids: CASRKLGGEAFF.

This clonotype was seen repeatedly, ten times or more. CDR3 in DNA: TGTGCCAGCAGTTTTCAGGGTTTAACTAATGAAAAACTGTTTTTT. This gives the protein CASSFQGLTNEKLFF. The J gene is TRBJ1-4, the V gene TRBV6-5; D may be TRBD1 (5 bases). With 4 bases removed from V and 1 base from J, the gap between germline ends came to 10 bases. The germline V gene has CDR1 MNHEY and CDR2 SVGAGI. The CDR3 totals 15 residues.

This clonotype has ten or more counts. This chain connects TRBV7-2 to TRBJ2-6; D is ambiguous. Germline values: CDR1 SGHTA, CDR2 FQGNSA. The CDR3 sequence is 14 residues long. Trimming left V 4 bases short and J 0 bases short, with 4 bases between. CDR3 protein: CASSSTSGANVLTF. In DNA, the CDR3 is TGTGCCAGCAGCTCGACCTCTGGGGCCAACGTCCTGACTTTC.

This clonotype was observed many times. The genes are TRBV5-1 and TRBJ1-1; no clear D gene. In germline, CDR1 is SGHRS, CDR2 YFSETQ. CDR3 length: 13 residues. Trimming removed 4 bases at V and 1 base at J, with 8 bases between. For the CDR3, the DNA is TGCGCCAGCAGCACAGAAAAGAACACTGAAGCTTTCTTT. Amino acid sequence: CASSTEKNTEAFF. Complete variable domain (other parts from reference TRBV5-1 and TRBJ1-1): KAGVTQTPRYLIKTRGQQVTLSCSPISGHRSVSWYQQTPGQGLQFLFEYFSETQRNKGNFPGRFSGRQFSNSRSEMNVSTLELGDSALYLCASSTEKNTEAFFGQGTRLTVV.

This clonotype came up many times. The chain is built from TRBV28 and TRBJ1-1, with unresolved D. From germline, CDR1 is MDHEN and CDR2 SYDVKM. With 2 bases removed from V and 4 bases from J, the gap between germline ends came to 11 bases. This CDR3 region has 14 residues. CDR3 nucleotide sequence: TGTGCCAGCAGTTTAAGGCAACCAGTCACTGAAGCTTTCTTT. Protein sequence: CASSLRQPVTEAFF.

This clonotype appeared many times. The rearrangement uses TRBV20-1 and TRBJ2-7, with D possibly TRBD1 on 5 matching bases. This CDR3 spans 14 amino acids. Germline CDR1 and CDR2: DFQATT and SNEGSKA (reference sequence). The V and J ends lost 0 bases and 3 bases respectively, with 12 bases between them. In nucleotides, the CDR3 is TGCAGTGCTAGAGATCGGCAGGGCGGCTACGAGCAGTACTTC. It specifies CSARDRQGGYEQYF.

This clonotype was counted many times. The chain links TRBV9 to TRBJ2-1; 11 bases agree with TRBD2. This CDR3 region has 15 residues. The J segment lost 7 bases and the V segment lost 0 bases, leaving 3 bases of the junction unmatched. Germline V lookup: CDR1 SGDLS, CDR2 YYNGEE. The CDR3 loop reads CASSVVAGGPNEQFF. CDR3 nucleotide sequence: TGTGCCAGCAGCGTAGTAGCGGGAGGGCCAAATGAGCAGTTCTTC.

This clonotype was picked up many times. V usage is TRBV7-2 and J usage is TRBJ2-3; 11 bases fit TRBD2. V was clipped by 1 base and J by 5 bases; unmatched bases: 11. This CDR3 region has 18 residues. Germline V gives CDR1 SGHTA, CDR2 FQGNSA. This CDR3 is CASSLGGSGRAWEDTQYF. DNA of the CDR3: TGTGCCAGCAGCTTAGGGGGTAGCGGGAGGGCCTGGGAAGATACGCAGTATTTT.

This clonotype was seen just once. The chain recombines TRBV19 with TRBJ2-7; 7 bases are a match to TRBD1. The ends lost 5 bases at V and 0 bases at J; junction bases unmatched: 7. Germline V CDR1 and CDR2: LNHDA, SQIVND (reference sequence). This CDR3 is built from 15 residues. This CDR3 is CASSASDRSSYEQYF. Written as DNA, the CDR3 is TGTGCCAGTAGTGCCTCGGACAGGAGCTCCTACGAGCAGTACTTC.

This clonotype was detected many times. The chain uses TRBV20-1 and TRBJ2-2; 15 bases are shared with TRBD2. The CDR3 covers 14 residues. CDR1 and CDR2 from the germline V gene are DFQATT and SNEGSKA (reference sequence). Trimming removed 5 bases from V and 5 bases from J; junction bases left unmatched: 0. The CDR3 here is CSAGTSGRTGELFF. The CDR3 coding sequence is TGCAGTGCTGGGACTAGCGGGAGGACCGGGGAGCTGTTTTTT.

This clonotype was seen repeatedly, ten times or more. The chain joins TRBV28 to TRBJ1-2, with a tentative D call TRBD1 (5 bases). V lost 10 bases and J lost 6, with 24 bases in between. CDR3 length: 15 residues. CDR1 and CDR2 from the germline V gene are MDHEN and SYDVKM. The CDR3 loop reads CATYTPGYGGNGYTF. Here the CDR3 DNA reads TGTGCCACCTACACACCCGGGTACGGGGGGAATGGCTACACCTTC.

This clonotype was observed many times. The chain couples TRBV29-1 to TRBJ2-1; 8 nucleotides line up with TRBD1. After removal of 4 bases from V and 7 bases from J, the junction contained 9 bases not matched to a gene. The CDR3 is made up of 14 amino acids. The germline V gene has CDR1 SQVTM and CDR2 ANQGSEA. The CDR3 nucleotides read TGCAGCGTTGCTGGACAGGGCCAATTAAATGAGCAGTTCTTC. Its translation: CSVAGQGQLNEQFF.